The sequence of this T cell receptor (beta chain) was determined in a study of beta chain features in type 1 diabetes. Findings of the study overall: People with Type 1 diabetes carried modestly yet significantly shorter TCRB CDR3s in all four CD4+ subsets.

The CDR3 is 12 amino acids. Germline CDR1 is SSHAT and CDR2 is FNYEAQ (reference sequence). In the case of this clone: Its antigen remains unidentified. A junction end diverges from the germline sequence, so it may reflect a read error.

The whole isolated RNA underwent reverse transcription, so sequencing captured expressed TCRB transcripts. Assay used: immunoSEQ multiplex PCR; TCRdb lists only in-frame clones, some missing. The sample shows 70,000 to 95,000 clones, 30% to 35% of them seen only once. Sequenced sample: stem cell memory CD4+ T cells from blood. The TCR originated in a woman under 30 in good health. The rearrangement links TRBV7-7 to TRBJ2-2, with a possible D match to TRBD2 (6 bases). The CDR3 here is CASSASGGELFF. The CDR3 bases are TGTGCTAGCAGCGCCAGCGGGGGGGAGCTGTTTTTT.